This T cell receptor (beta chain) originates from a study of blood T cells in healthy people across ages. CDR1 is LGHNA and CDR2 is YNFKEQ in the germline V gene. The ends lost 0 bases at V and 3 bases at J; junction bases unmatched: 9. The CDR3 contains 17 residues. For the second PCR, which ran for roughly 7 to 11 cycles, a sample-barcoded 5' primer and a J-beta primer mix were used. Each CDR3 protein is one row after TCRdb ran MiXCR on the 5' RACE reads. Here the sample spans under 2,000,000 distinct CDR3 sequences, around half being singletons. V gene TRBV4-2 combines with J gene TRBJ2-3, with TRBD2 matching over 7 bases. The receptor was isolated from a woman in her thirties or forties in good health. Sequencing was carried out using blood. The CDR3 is CASSQETFERGTDTQYF. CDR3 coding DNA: TGTGCCAGCAGCCAAGAGACATTCGAGCGGGGAACAGATACGCAGTATTTT.